These T cell receptor beta chains were read from a single sample in a study of T cell responses to AZD1222 COVID-19 vaccine. Assay used: immunoSEQ multiplex PCR; TCRdb lists only in-frame clones, some missing. The sample includes roughly 250,000 clones, 90% to 95% seen only once; the top ten take less than 0.65%. The sequencing used peripheral blood, collected on day 0 of AZD1222 vaccination. All receptors derive from an adult in good health. Both conserved end residues are part of each CDR3. Each record gives: clone size, J gene, D gene, V gene, CDR3 DNA, CDR3 protein. The D gene is left open where the match is weak. Rows give clone size only sometimes, using once, few, many, or a class for an expanded clone.

clone_size: -
j_call: TRBJ1-4
d_call: TRBD1
v_call: TRBV18
cdr3_nt: TGTGCCAGCTCACCACCGGGACAGGGGGTCGAAAAACTGTTTTTT
cdr3_aa: CASSPPGQGVEKLFF

clone_size: -
j_call: TRBJ1-5
d_call: -
v_call: TRBV6-5
cdr3_nt: TGTGCCAGCACCGACATGGCACATAGCAATCAGCCCCAGCATTTT
cdr3_aa: CASTDMAHSNQPQHF

clone_size: -
j_call: TRBJ2-7
d_call: -
v_call: TRBV28
cdr3_nt: TGTGCCAGCAGTCCACGGGGTCGCTCCTACGAGCAGTACTTC
cdr3_aa: CASSPRGRSYEQYF

clone_size: -
j_call: TRBJ2-7
d_call: TRBD1
v_call: TRBV7-6
cdr3_nt: TGTGCCAGCAGCCCAGGACAGGGAATCTTCTACGAGCAGTACTTC
cdr3_aa: CASSPGQGIFYEQYF

clone_size: -
j_call: TRBJ2-7
d_call: -
v_call: TRBV20-1
cdr3_nt: TGCAGTGCTAGCGGCGGCTACGAGCAGTACTTC
cdr3_aa: CSASGGYEQYF

clone_size: -
j_call: TRBJ1-4
d_call: -
v_call: TRBV29-1
cdr3_nt: TGCAGCGTTGTGGGGGAGCTTAATGAAAAACTGTTTTTT
cdr3_aa: CSVVGELNEKLFF

clone_size: once
j_call: TRBJ2-5
d_call: TRBD1
v_call: TRBV7-2
cdr3_nt: TGTGCCAGCAGCACCAGACAGGGGAGACAAGAGACCCAGTACTTC
cdr3_aa: CASSTRQGRQETQYF

clone_size: once
j_call: TRBJ2-2
d_call: -
v_call: TRBV5-1
cdr3_nt: TGCGCCAGCAGCTTGGGACCGAGGAACACCGGGGAGCTGTTTTTT
cdr3_aa: CASSLGPRNTGELFF

clone_size: -
j_call: TRBJ2-1
d_call: -
v_call: TRBV10-3
cdr3_nt: TGTGCCAACCATCCGAGACAGACCCACAATGAGCAGTTCTTC
cdr3_aa: CANHPRQTHNEQFF

clone_size: once
j_call: TRBJ2-6
d_call: -
v_call: TRBV7-6
cdr3_nt: TGTGCCAGCAGCTTAGGGGCCAAAATTGGGGCCAACGTCCTGACTTTC
cdr3_aa: CASSLGAKIGANVLTF

clone_size: -
j_call: TRBJ2-1
d_call: TRBD1
v_call: TRBV5-1
cdr3_nt: TGCGCCAGTGGGACAGCCTTAAGCGAGCAGTTCTTC
cdr3_aa: CASGTALSEQFF

clone_size: -
j_call: TRBJ2-2
d_call: -
v_call: TRBV7-3
cdr3_nt: TGTGCCAGCAGCTTAGACCAGACTAGCACCGGGGAGCTGTTTTTT
cdr3_aa: CASSLDQTSTGELFF

clone_size: once
j_call: TRBJ1-4
d_call: -
v_call: TRBV15
cdr3_nt: TGTGCCACCAGCAGAGAACCGAGGGGAGGACTGTTTTTT
cdr3_aa: CATSREPRGGLFF

clone_size: -
j_call: TRBJ1-6
d_call: -
v_call: TRBV6-1
cdr3_nt: TGTGCCAGCAGTGACAAGCTCGGGGTTTCCTCACCCCTCCACTTT
cdr3_aa: CASSDKLGVSSPLHF

clone_size: -
j_call: TRBJ2-7
d_call: -
v_call: TRBV28
cdr3_nt: TGTGCCAGCAGTCCACTAGGGTACGAGCAGTACTTC
cdr3_aa: CASSPLGYEQYF

clone_size: -
j_call: TRBJ1-3
d_call: TRBD1
v_call: TRBV9
cdr3_nt: TGTGCCAGCAGCCCTGGGACAGGACCTGGAAACACCATATATTTT
cdr3_aa: CASSPGTGPGNTIYF

clone_size: -
j_call: TRBJ2-2
d_call: -
v_call: TRBV5-6
cdr3_nt: TGTGCCAGCAGGTCTCCCACCGGGGAGCTGTTTTTT
cdr3_aa: CASRSPTGELFF

clone_size: -
j_call: TRBJ2-2
d_call: -
v_call: TRBV10-3
cdr3_nt: TGTGCCACCTTTAGCGTCGGTGGGGAGCTGTTTTTT
cdr3_aa: CATFSVGGELFF

clone_size: -
j_call: TRBJ2-7
d_call: -
v_call: TRBV28
cdr3_nt: TGTGCCAGCAGTCCCCCAGGACACTACGAGCAGTACTTC
cdr3_aa: CASSPPGHYEQYF

clone_size: -
j_call: TRBJ2-7
d_call: -
v_call: TRBV5-4
cdr3_nt: TGTGCCAGCAGCTTGGAAGTGGTCTACGAGCAGTACTTC
cdr3_aa: CASSLEVVYEQYF

clone_size: -
j_call: TRBJ1-5
d_call: TRBD1
v_call: TRBV7-2
cdr3_nt: TGTGCCAGCAGCTTAGACGGGACAGGAGCCTATCAGCCCCAGCATTTT
cdr3_aa: CASSLDGTGAYQPQHF

clone_size: -
j_call: TRBJ2-7
d_call: -
v_call: TRBV18
cdr3_nt: TGTGCCAGCTCAGCCCCGAGGGAGCAGTACTTC
cdr3_aa: CASSAPREQYF

clone_size: -
j_call: TRBJ1-5
d_call: -
v_call: TRBV27
cdr3_nt: TGTGCCAGCAGTTTCAGTACCCATCAGCCCCAGCATTTT
cdr3_aa: CASSFSTHQPQHF

clone_size: -
j_call: TRBJ2-1
d_call: -
v_call: TRBV7-2
cdr3_nt: TGTGCCAGCAGCTTAGCTCGTAAACAGGGATCTGAGCAGTTCTTC
cdr3_aa: CASSLARKQGSEQFF

clone_size: once
j_call: TRBJ2-5
d_call: TRBD2
v_call: TRBV5-4
cdr3_nt: TGTGCCAGCAGCTTGAAAAAGCGGGGGGAGGAGACCCAGTACTTC
cdr3_aa: CASSLKKRGEETQYF

clone_size: -
j_call: TRBJ2-7
d_call: -
v_call: TRBV6-1
cdr3_nt: TGTGCCAGCAGTGAAAGTGGGCCCAGAGAGTCCTACGAGCAGTACTTC
cdr3_aa: CASSESGPRESYEQYF

clone_size: -
j_call: TRBJ1-5
d_call: -
v_call: TRBV28
cdr3_nt: TGTGCCAGCAGTCAGGGAGGTAGCAATCAGCCCCAGCATTTT
cdr3_aa: CASSQGGSNQPQHF

clone_size: -
j_call: TRBJ2-1
d_call: TRBD2
v_call: TRBV4-2
cdr3_nt: TGTGCCAGCAGCCAAGGAGGGACTAGCCGCTTAAAGCAGTTCTTC
cdr3_aa: CASSQGGTSRLKQFF

clone_size: -
j_call: TRBJ2-1
d_call: -
v_call: TRBV6-6
cdr3_nt: TGTGCCAGCGGGTTGGCAGGGAGTAATGAGCAGTTCTTC
cdr3_aa: CASGLAGSNEQFF

clone_size: -
j_call: TRBJ2-5
d_call: TRBD2
v_call: TRBV19
cdr3_nt: TGTGCCAGTAGTTGGTCTAGCGGGAGGGCCATGGAGACCCAGTACTTC
cdr3_aa: CASSWSSGRAMETQYF

clone_size: -
j_call: TRBJ2-7
d_call: -
v_call: TRBV5-1
cdr3_nt: TGCGCCAGCAGCTCCCCTGGCGGTTACTACGAGCAGTACTTC
cdr3_aa: CASSSPGGYYEQYF

clone_size: few
j_call: TRBJ1-1
d_call: TRBD1
v_call: TRBV4-1
cdr3_nt: TGCGCCAGCAGCTACAGGGGGCAGTTGAACACTGAAGCTTTCTTT
cdr3_aa: CASSYRGQLNTEAFF

clone_size: -
j_call: TRBJ2-6
d_call: -
v_call: TRBV2
cdr3_nt: TGTGCCAGCAGTAGGACATCTGGGGCCAACGTCCTGACTTTC
cdr3_aa: CASSRTSGANVLTF

clone_size: -
j_call: TRBJ2-2
d_call: -
v_call: TRBV7-8
cdr3_nt: TGTGCCAGCAGCTTTCCGGGACGGTCGTCCGGGGAGCTGTTTTTT
cdr3_aa: CASSFPGRSSGELFF

clone_size: -
j_call: TRBJ2-4
d_call: -
v_call: TRBV4-1
cdr3_nt: TGCGCCAGCAGCCAAGACCCTACTAGTGTCCAAAACATTCAGTACTTC
cdr3_aa: CASSQDPTSVQNIQYF